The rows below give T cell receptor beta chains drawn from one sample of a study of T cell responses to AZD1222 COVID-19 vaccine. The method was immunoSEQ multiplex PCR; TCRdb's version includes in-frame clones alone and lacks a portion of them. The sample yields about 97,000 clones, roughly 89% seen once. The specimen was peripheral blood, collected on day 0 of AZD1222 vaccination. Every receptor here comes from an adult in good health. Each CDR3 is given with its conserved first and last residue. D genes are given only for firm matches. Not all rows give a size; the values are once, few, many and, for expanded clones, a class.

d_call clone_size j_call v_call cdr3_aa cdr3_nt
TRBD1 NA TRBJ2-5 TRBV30 CAWSPTGVGETQYF TGTGCCTGGAGCCCAACAGGGGTGGGAGAGACCCAGTACTTC
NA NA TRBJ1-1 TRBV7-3 CASSPSVYRGGDTEAFF TGTGCCAGCAGCCCCTCGGTGTACCGTGGAGGGGACACTGAAGCTTTCTTT
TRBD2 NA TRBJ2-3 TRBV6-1 CASSEGGTSMYTQYF TGTGCCAGCAGTGAGGGGGGGACTAGCATGTATACGCAGTATTTT
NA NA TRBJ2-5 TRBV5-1 CASSLSPGGMETQYF TGCGCCAGCAGCTTGTCACCCGGTGGAATGGAGACCCAGTACTTC
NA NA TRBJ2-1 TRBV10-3 CAISESQSLEAEQFF TGTGCCATCAGTGAGTCCCAATCACTAGAAGCCGAGCAGTTCTTC
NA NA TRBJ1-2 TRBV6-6 CATKLRDTHGYTF TGTGCCACCAAACTACGGGACACCCATGGCTACACCTTC
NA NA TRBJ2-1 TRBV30 CAWSVELAHEQFF TGTGCCTGGAGTGTAGAACTAGCCCATGAGCAGTTCTTC
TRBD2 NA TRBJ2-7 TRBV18 CASSPGTSGPSYEQYF TGTGCCAGCTCACCTGGGACTAGCGGGCCCTCCTACGAGCAGTACTTC
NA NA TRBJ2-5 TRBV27 CASSSGRWGETQYF TGTGCCAGCAGTTCAGGACGGTGGGGAGAGACCCAGTACTTC
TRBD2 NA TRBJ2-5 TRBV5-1 CASSGGLAGTETQYF TGCGCCAGCAGCGGTGGACTAGCGGGGACAGAGACCCAGTACTTC
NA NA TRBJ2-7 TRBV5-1 CASSLVGSGFYEQYF TGCGCCAGCAGCCTTGTCGGATCAGGGTTCTACGAGCAGTACTTC
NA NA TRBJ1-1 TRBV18 CASSPRDPLNTEAFF TGTGCCAGCTCACCACGTGACCCCCTGAACACTGAAGCTTTCTTT
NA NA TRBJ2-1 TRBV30 CAWSARSGYNEQFF TGTGCCTGGAGTGCCCGGAGCGGCTACAATGAGCAGTTCTTC
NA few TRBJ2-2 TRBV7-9 CASSHNTGELFF TGTGCCAGCAGCCACAACACCGGGGAGCTGTTTTTT
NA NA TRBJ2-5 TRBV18 CASSPRPGRGEETQYF TGTGCCAGCTCACCACGTCCAGGGAGAGGGGAGGAGACCCAGTACTTC
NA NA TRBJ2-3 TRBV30 CAQRGISSDTYTQYF TGTGCCCAGAGGGGGATAAGTTCCGATACTTATACGCAGTATTTT
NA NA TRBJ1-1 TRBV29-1 CTQGGDTEAFF TGTACACAGGGTGGGGACACTGAAGCTTTCTTT
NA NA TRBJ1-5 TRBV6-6 CASSSQRSNQPQHF TGTGCCAGCAGTTCCCAGCGGAGCAATCAGCCCCAGCATTTT
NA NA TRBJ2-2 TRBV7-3 CASSLASNTGELFF TGTGCCAGCAGCTTAGCTTCGAACACCGGGGAGCTGTTTTTT
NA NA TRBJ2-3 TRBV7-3 CASSLAAWGTDTQYF TGTGCCAGCAGCTTAGCGGCCTGGGGCACAGATACGCAGTATTTT
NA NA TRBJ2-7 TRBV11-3 CASSLVGSKTYEQYF TGTGCCAGCAGCTTAGTAGGAAGCAAGACCTACGAGCAGTACTTC
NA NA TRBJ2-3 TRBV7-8 CASSPRLGETDTQYF TGTGCCAGCAGCCCAAGGCTCGGGGAAACAGATACGCAGTATTTT
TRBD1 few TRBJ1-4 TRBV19 CASSMDRGREKLFF TGTGCCAGTAGTATGGACAGGGGTAGGGAAAAACTGTTTTTT
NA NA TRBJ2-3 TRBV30 CAWSVGQGKDTQYF TGTGCCTGGAGTGTGGGGCAGGGCAAGGATACGCAGTATTTT
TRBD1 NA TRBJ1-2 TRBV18 CASSPPGQGGYGYTF TGTGCCAGCTCACCACCCGGACAGGGTGGGTATGGCTACACCTTC
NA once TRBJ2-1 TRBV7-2 CASSPRGGSEQFF TGTGCCAGCAGCCCCCGAGGGGGAAGTGAGCAGTTCTTC
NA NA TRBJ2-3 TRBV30 CACSGLATDTQYF TGTGCCTGCTCTGGACTGGCCACAGATACGCAGTATTTT
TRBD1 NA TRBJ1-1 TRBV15 CATSRDPGQAEAFF TGTGCCACCAGCAGAGATCCTGGACAGGCGGAAGCTTTCTTT
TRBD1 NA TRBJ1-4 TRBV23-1 CASSQSWPGQNEKLFF TGCGCCAGCAGTCAATCGTGGCCGGGACAGAATGAAAAACTGTTTTTT
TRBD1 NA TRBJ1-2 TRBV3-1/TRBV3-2 CASSQDRPHRGRRYGYTF TGTGCCAGCAGCCAAGATCGGCCTCACAGGGGCCGCCGGTATGGCTACACCTTC
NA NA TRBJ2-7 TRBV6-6 CASSYFPRPYEQYF TGTGCCAGCAGTTACTTCCCGAGACCCTACGAGCAGTACTTC
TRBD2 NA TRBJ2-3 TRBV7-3 CASSPSLAPSTDTQYF TGTGCCAGCAGCCCTTCACTAGCGCCTAGCACAGATACGCAGTATTTT
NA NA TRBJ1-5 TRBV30 CAWSVQGVSNQPQHF TGTGCCTGGAGTGTACAGGGAGTTAGCAATCAGCCCCAGCATTTT
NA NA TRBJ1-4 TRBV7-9 CASSYGQLNEKLFF TGTGCCAGCAGCTACGGACAGCTGAATGAAAAACTGTTTTTT
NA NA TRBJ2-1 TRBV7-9 CASSLSPIEATEQFF TGTGCCAGCAGCTTGTCACCTATAGAGGCCACTGAGCAGTTCTTC
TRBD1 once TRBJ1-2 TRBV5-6 CASSYYNRGLAGYTF TGTGCCAGCAGCTACTACAACAGGGGGCTGGCTGGCTACACCTTC
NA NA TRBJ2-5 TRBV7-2 CASSTQTSLGETQYF TGTGCCAGCAGCACCCAGACAAGCCTCGGTGAGACCCAGTACTTC
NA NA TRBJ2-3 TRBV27 CASSFRLTDTQYF TGTGCCAGCAGTTTTCGGCTTACAGATACGCAGTATTTT
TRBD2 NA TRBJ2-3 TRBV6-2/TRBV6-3 CASSYSIMAGVGDTQYF TGTGCCAGCAGTTACTCGATTATGGCGGGAGTAGGAGATACGCAGTATTTT
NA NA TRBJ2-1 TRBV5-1 CASSLGTISYNEQFF TGCGCCAGCAGCTTAGGGACAATCTCCTACAATGAGCAGTTCTTC
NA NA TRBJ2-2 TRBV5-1 CASSLGLGASGELFF TGCGCCAGCAGCTTGGGTCTGGGGGCTAGCGGGGAGCTGTTTTTT
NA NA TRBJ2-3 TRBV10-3 CAIKRENTDTQYF TGTGCCATCAAGAGGGAAAACACAGATACGCAGTATTTT
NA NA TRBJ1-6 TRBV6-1 CASSELGENSPLHF TGTGCCAGCAGTGAACTTGGGGAGAATTCACCCCTCCACTTT
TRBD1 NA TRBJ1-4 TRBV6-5 CASTRRTGREEKLFF TGTGCCAGCACGCGACGGACAGGGCGGGAGGAAAAACTGTTTTTT
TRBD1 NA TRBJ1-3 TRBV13 CASSSRDRIGGNTIYF TGTGCCAGCAGCTCCCGGGACAGGATCGGTGGAAACACCATATATTTT
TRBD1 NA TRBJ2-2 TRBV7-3 CASSLRTGPTGELFF TGTGCCAGCAGCTTAAGGACAGGGCCCACCGGGGAGCTGTTTTTT
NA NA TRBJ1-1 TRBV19 CASSIGGAGNTEAFF TGTGCCAGTAGTATAGGCGGGGCGGGGAACACTGAAGCTTTCTTT
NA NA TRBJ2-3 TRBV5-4 CASSLGVGSTDTQYF TGTGCCAGCAGCTTGGGGGTGGGCAGCACAGATACGCAGTATTTT
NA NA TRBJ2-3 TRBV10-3 CAISDPTDTQYF TGTGCCATCAGTGATCCCACAGATACGCAGTATTTT
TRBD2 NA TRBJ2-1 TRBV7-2 CASSLERGGRDEQFF TGTGCCAGCAGCTTAGAGCGGGGGGGCAGGGATGAGCAGTTCTTC
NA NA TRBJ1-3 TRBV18 CASSALNLHGNTIYF TGTGCCAGCTCGGCGTTAAACCTTCACGGAAACACCATATATTTT
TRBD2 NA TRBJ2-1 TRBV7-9 CASSLGGTGGQREQFF TGTGCCAGCAGCTTAGGCGGGACGGGGGGTCAGCGGGAGCAGTTCTTC
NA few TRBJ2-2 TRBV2 CASSVSGTTGELFF TGTGCCAGCAGTGTTTCAGGGACCACCGGGGAGCTGTTTTTT
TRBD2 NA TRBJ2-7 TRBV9 CASSLTSGGPDEQYF TGTGCCAGCAGCCTTACTAGCGGGGGCCCCGACGAGCAGTACTTC
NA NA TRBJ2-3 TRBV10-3 CAIMEGSRGTTDTQYF TGTGCCATCATGGAAGGTTCCCGAGGGACCACAGATACGCAGTATTTT
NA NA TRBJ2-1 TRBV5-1 CASSFIPDNEQFF TGCGCCAGCAGCTTTATACCCGACAATGAGCAGTTCTTC
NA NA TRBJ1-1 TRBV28 CASSPGDQTGETEAFF TGTGCCAGCAGCCCGGGGGACCAAACAGGAGAAACTGAAGCTTTCTTT
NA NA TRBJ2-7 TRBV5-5 CASSLQGPPLYEQYF TGTGCCAGCAGCTTACAGGGCCCTCCCTTGTACGAGCAGTACTTC